A single sample gave rise to the 32 T cell receptor beta chains below, sequenced in a study of vaccination and CD4 T cells after COVID-19 (dated by TCRdb to the early 2020s). What these receptors recognize is not known. This sample's treatment or condition label indicates: roughly 11-day PBMC culture with coronavirus spike peptide pools or control peptides (ViraFEST assay). Library method: PCR. Sequencing was carried out with an Illumina iSeq 100. DNA from cultured CD4+ T cells was subjected to TCR sequencing with the Oncomine TCR Beta short-read assay at the Johns Hopkins FTIC core. TCRdb trimmed the raw reads at Q25, called clones with MiXCR and kept productive beta chains. Duplicate CDR3 protein sequences are folded into a single record with the most common DNA and genes. A total of fewer than 9,500 distinct CDR3 sequences appear in this sample, around half of them only once. The ten largest clones take up 34% of the sample.

The sample consisted of CD4+ T cells from blood, cultured in vitro. These receptors were collected from a human donor who had recovered from COVID-19.

This clonotype has only a few counts. The chain uses TRBV6-2 or TRBV6-3 and TRBJ1-5; D not certain. Per the germline V gene, CDR1 is MNHEY and CDR2 is SVGEGT. This CDR3 has 14 amino acids. The V end was cut by 2 bases, the J end by 5 bases, with 10 bases between. In DNA form, the CDR3 reads TGTGCCAGCAGTTACGAGGGATTCCATCAGCCCCAGCATTTT. Amino acids: CASSYEGFHQPQHF.

This clonotype was counted a few times. The J gene is TRBJ2-1, the V gene TRBV9, with 9 bases fitting TRBD2. Germline V lookup: CDR1 SGDLS, CDR2 YYNGEE. V lost 0 bases to trimming and J lost 1 base; unmatched junction nucleotides: 5. This CDR3 has 17 residues. CDR3 sequence: CASSVGPAGGSYNEQFF. The CDR3 DNA sequence: TGTGCCAGCAGCGTAGGGCCAGCGGGAGGATCCTACAATGAGCAGTTCTTC.

The chain employs TRBV28 and TRBJ2-5; D unresolved. Germline V gives CDR1 MDHEN, CDR2 SYDVKM. V lost 5 bases, J lost 10 bases, and 14 bases lay in between. The CDR3 is 12 residues long. CDR3 DNA: TGTGCCAGCAGTCCCCCGGCACAAATCCAGTACTTC. This gives the protein CASSPPAQIQYF.

The rearrangement uses TRBV19 and TRBJ2-5, with a tentative D call TRBD1 (6 bases). Germline CDR1 reads LNHDA; CDR2 reads SQIVND (reference sequence). V lost 2 bases, J lost 1 base, and 11 bases lay in between. The CDR3 has 15 amino acids. The CDR3 region has the DNA TGTGCCAGTAGTATAAGGCGAGGGGGCCAAGAGACCCAGTACTTC. Translation gives CASSIRRGGQETQYF.

The rearrangement joins TRBV6-7 to TRBJ2-2; D possibly uses TRBD1 or TRBD2 (5 bases each). TRBV6-7 is an ORF for which the function is uncertain. This CDR3 is built from 17 residues. Deletions cut 4 bases from V and 1 base from J, with 16 bases between. Written as DNA, the CDR3 is TGTGCCAGCAGTTCCTTACGAGGGGCCAAGAACACCGGGGAGCTGTTTTTT. Its protein is CASSSLRGAKNTGELFF.

The chain employs TRBV20-1 and TRBJ2-1; the match to TRBD2 covers 10 bases. V gave up 5 bases and J gave up 7 bases; unmatched junction bases: 14. The CDR3 length is 16 residues. CDR1 and CDR2 from the germline V gene are DFQATT and SNEGSKA (reference sequence). CDR3 in amino acids: CSARLMSGRGWNEQFF. The CDR3 coding sequence is TGCAGTGCTCGCTTAATGAGCGGGAGGGGTTGGAATGAGCAGTTCTTC.

This chain uses TRBV27 with TRBJ2-4; 8 nucleotides match TRBD2. J gave up 9 bases and V 5 bases, and 15 bases lay outside the gene matches. This CDR3 has 16 residues. CDR1 and CDR2 from the germline V gene are MNHEY and SMNVEV (reference sequence). The CDR3 DNA reads as TGTGCCAGCAGTCCCCCGGGGGGGGGTCCCCAAAGCATTCAGTACTTC. Its protein product is CASSPPGGGPQSIQYF.

The chain links TRBV20-1 to TRBJ2-5, with D hard to call. CDR1 and CDR2 from the germline V gene are DFQATT and SNEGSKA (reference sequence). CDR3 length: 15 amino acids. V was pared by 0 bases and J by 1 base, with 12 bases between. CDR3 DNA: TGCAGTGCTAGAGATTACCCGGGCCCCCAAGAGACCCAGTACTTC. Protein: CSARDYPGPQETQYF.

This sequence joins TRBV19 and TRBJ1-1, with a possible D match to TRBD1 (6 bases). The CDR3 totals 15 residues. V was cut by 3 bases and J by 1 base, with 12 bases left in between. Germline V gene data show CDR1 as LNHDA and CDR2 as SQIVND (reference sequence). CDR3 nucleotide sequence: TGTGCCAGTAGTATTGAAGGGGGGCGGAACACTGAAGCTTTCTTT. It yields the protein CASSIEGGRNTEAFF.

The table lists this clonotype with a few counts. The chain couples TRBV20-1 to TRBJ2-3; 11 bases line up with TRBD2. The CDR3 length is 19 residues. Germline CDR1 DFQATT, CDR2 SNEGSKA (reference sequence). V dropped 0 bases and J dropped 3; count of bases not matched to a gene: 14. CDR3 amino acids: CSARDGRVAGGPRTDTQYF. The CDR3 DNA reads TGCAGTGCTAGAGATGGTAGAGTAGCGGGAGGGCCTAGGACAGATACGCAGTATTTT.

This sequence joins TRBV6-1 and TRBJ1-5, with D uncertain. Germline CDR1 is MNHNS and CDR2 is SASEGT. The V and J ends lost 4 bases and 0 bases respectively, with 10 bases between them. There are 15 residues in the CDR3. CDR3: CASSASLYSNQPQHF. CDR3 nucleotide sequence: TGTGCCAGCAGTGCCTCTCTCTATAGCAATCAGCCCCAGCATTTT.

The sample holds a few counts of this clonotype. The genes are TRBV6-4 and TRBJ1-4; D is uncertain. The ends were cut back, 7 bases at V and 7 bases at J, with 25 bases in the middle. This CDR3 has 17 amino acids. The germline CDR1 and CDR2 sequences are MRHNA and SNTAGT. The CDR3: CASTTLPLGPEAEKLFF. The CDR3 DNA reads as TGTGCCAGCACCACCCTCCCTCTGGGCCCGGAGGCTGAAAAACTGTTTTTT.

This clonotype has a handful of counts. The rearrangement joins TRBV14 to TRBJ2-1, with D tentatively TRBD1 or TRBD2 (5 bases each). V lost 4 bases, J lost 3 bases, and 22 bases lay in between. The CDR3 covers 18 residues. In germline, CDR1 is SGHDN, CDR2 FVKESK. CDR3 coding DNA: TGTGCCAGCAGCCCAGGTGGGCAGGGCCGGAGGATCTACAATGAGCAGTTCTTC. It specifies CASSPGGQGRRIYNEQFF.

This clonotype appeared a few times. The chain couples TRBV24-1 to TRBJ2-3; D is tentatively TRBD1 or TRBD2 (5 bases each). The germline V gene encodes CDR1 KGHDR and CDR2 SFDVKD. With 5 bases removed from V and 1 base from J, the gap between germline ends came to 12 bases. The CDR3 extends over 15 amino acids. This chain's CDR3 is CATSAGRGGTDTQYF. The CDR3 DNA follows: TGTGCCACCAGTGCGGGACGGGGAGGCACAGATACGCAGTATTTT.

This clonotype was seen a few times. The chain recombines TRBV7-6 with TRBJ2-1, with 7 bases that match TRBD2. With 5 bases clipped from V and 7 bases from J, the junction kept 14 bases outside the gene matches. Germline V gives CDR1 SGHVS, CDR2 FNYEAQ. The CDR3 contains 16 residues. In DNA form, the CDR3 reads TGTGCCAGCAGCCCTTTGGGCAGCGGGGCTATTAATGAGCAGTTCTTC. Protein sequence: CASSPLGSGAINEQFF.

The gene calls are TRBV7-2 and TRBJ2-2, with 7 bases identical to TRBD1. Unmatched junction bases numbered 8, after V lost 5 bases and J lost 5 bases. Germline CDR1 is SGHTA and CDR2 is FQGNSA. The CDR3 runs 15 residues. The CDR3 DNA sequence: TGTGCCAGCAGCCCCGGGACAGCAAGGACCGGGGAGCTGTTTTTT. As protein: CASSPGTARTGELFF. The full variable domain, completed using reference TRBV7-2 and TRBJ2-2, is GAGVSQSPSNKVTEKGKDVELRCDPISGHTALYWYRQSLGQGLEFLIYFQGNSAPDKSGLPSDRFSAERTGGSVSTLTIQRTQQEDSAVYLCASSPGTARTGELFFGEGSRLTVL.

This chain connects TRBV19 to TRBJ1-6; D call uncertain. Germline V lookup: CDR1 LNHDA, CDR2 SQIVND (reference sequence). The CDR3 loop spans 14 amino acids. CDR3 in DNA: TGTGCTGTAGGGATGGGAGGAAAAAATTCACCCCTCCACTTT. Amino acids: CAVGMGGKNSPLHF.

This chain connects TRBV5-4 to TRBJ1-4; 10 nucleotides match TRBD1. Germline-derived CDR1 and CDR2 are SGHNT and YYREEE (reference sequence). The CDR3 covers 15 residues. Losses at the gene ends were 4 bases for V and 6 bases for J; bases not matched to a gene: 6. CDR3 in amino acids: CASSMVGQGHEKLFF. DNA for the CDR3: TGTGCCAGCAGCATGGTGGGACAGGGGCATGAAAAACTGTTTTTT.

The chain carries TRBV5-1 and TRBJ1-1; D remains unclear. V was trimmed by 3 bases and J by 4 bases, leaving 13 bases between them. Looked up from germline, CDR1 is SGHRS and CDR2 is YFSETQ. This CDR3 region has 14 residues. The CDR3 here is CASSWAGRGTEAFF. The CDR3 DNA sequence: TGCGCCAGCAGCTGGGCTGGCCGCGGCACTGAAGCTTTCTTT.

The V call is TRBV20-1, the J call TRBJ1-1; 11 nucleotides match TRBD1. This CDR3 region has 12 residues. J gave up 4 bases and V 5 bases, and 0 bases lay outside the gene matches. Germline V CDR1 and CDR2: DFQATT, SNEGSKA (reference sequence). CDR3 sequence (DNA): TGCAGTGCTGGACAGGGGGCCACTGAAGCTTTCTTT. Protein: CSAGQGATEAFF.

The chain carries TRBV19 and TRBJ2-7; 8 positions agree with TRBD1. Germline values: CDR1 LNHDA, CDR2 SQIVND (reference sequence). The CDR3 extends over 14 amino acids. The V segment lost 3 bases and the J segment 5 bases; nucleotides outside the gene matches: 6. CDR3 nucleotide sequence: TGTGCCAGTAGTATGAACAGGGGGAGTGACGAGCAGTACTTC. Translation: CASSMNRGSDEQYF. Looking up the rest from reference TRBV19 and TRBJ2-7 gives the full variable domain: DGGITQSPKYLFRKEGQNVTLSCEQNLNHDAMYWYRQDPGQGLRLIYYSQIVNDFQKGDIAEGYSVSREKKESFPLTVTSAQKNPTAFYLCASSMNRGSDEQYFGPGTRLTVT.

The chain employs TRBV4-2 and TRBJ1-2, with D hard to call. The V gene lost 1 base and the J gene lost 8 bases, with 14 bases spanning the gap. CDR1 and CDR2 (germline): LGHNA, YNFKEQ. This CDR3 is built from 14 residues. DNA for the CDR3: TGTGCCAGCAGCCAAGTTCCCAGTATTGGAGGCTACACCTTC. It translates to CASSQVPSIGGYTF.

This clonotype was counted once. V gene TRBV20-1 combines with J gene TRBJ1-1, with D possibly matching TRBD1 (6 bases). The CDR3 has 12 amino acids. Germline lookup yields CDR1 DFQATT and CDR2 SNEGSKA (reference sequence). The CDR3 nucleotides read TGCAGGGCGGACAGTCACAACACTGAAGCTTTCTTT. Protein product: CRADSHNTEAFF.

This rearrangement joins TRBV7-2 to TRBJ2-1; D is undetermined. The V gene's germline CDR1 is SGHTA and CDR2 FQGNSA. V was shortened by 5 bases and J by 9 bases, with 11 bases between the two germline ends. The CDR3 spans 12 residues. CDR3 coding DNA: TGTGCCAGCAGCCTTGATTCAGGTGAGCAGTTCTTC. It yields the protein CASSLDSGEQFF.

This clonotype appeared a few times. This rearrangement joins TRBV15 to TRBJ1-1; D ambiguous. V was pared by 3 bases and J by 11 bases, with 16 bases between. Germline V gene sequence: CDR1 LNHNV, CDR2 YYDKDF (reference sequence). The CDR3 length is 13 residues. CDR3 residues: CATSSPQDGPAFF. In DNA form, the CDR3 reads TGTGCCACCAGCAGCCCCCAGGACGGGCCGGCTTTCTTT. Looking up the rest from reference TRBV15 and TRBJ1-1 gives the full variable domain: DAMVIQNPRYQVTQFGKPVTLSCSQTLNHNVMYWYQQKSSQAPKLLFHYYDKDFNNEADTPDNFQSRRPNTSFCFLDIRSPGLGDTAMYLCATSSPQDGPAFFGQGTRLTVV.

This clonotype was picked up one time. The J gene is TRBJ2-3, the V gene TRBV7-8; D is undetermined. The CDR3 is made up of 15 amino acids. V lost 5 bases, J lost 0 bases, and 12 bases lay in between. Germline lookup yields CDR1 SGHVS and CDR2 FQNEAQ. Here the CDR3 reads CASSKRTGSTDTQYF. For the CDR3, the DNA is TGTGCCAGCAGCAAACGAACGGGTAGCACAGATACGCAGTATTTT. Variable domain in full (rest from reference TRBV7-8 and TRBJ2-3): GAGVSQSPRYKVAKRGQDVALRCDPISGHVSLFWYQQALGQGPEFLTYFQNEAQLDKSGLPSDRFFAERPEGSVSTLKIQRTQQEDSAVYLCASSKRTGSTDTQYFGPGTRLTVL.

The chain employs TRBV10-1 and TRBJ1-2, with a weak D call TRBD1 (6 bases). Trimming removed 10 bases from V and 4 bases from J, with 16 bases in between. CDR3 length: 13 amino acids. The germline gives CDR1 WNHNN, CDR2 SYGVQD (reference sequence). CDR3 in amino acids: CATKGGSGYGYTF. Here the CDR3 DNA reads TGCGCCACCAAGGGGGGGAGTGGCTATGGCTACACCTTC.

The genes are TRBV6-4 and TRBJ2-7; no clear D gene. The germline V gene encodes CDR1 MRHNA and CDR2 SNTAGT. The CDR3 contains 15 residues. V lost 6 bases to trimming and J lost 5 bases, with 20 bases between them. The CDR3 loop reads CASSSKGHLSNEQYF. CDR3 coding DNA: TGTGCCAGCAGCTCAAAGGGTCACCTTTCCAACGAGCAGTACTTC.

The chain carries TRBV20-1 and TRBJ1-4; D is ambiguous. Germline assignment: CDR1 DFQATT and CDR2 SNEGSKA (reference sequence). Trimming took 6 bases from V and 4 from J, leaving 12 bases between them. This CDR3 has 13 amino acids. CDR3 in amino acids: CSAKGWVNEKLFF. Here the CDR3 DNA reads TGCAGTGCAAAAGGATGGGTTAATGAAAAACTGTTTTTT.

This chain connects TRBV27 to TRBJ2-5; 7 nucleotides line up with TRBD1. V shed 4 bases and J 6 bases; nucleotides not matched to a gene: 8. In germline, CDR1 is MNHEY, CDR2 SMNVEV (reference sequence). The CDR3 is 14 amino acids. CDR3 sequence: CASSSDRVGKTQYF. The CDR3 nucleotides read TGTGCCAGCAGTTCAGACAGGGTAGGAAAGACCCAGTACTTC.

The rearrangement links TRBV4-1 to TRBJ1-4; 9 bases are a match to TRBD1. Germline V CDR1 and CDR2: MGHRA, YSYEKL. There are 15 residues in the CDR3. The junction had 5 bases not matched to a gene; V was cut back by 4 bases and J by 5 bases. DNA of the CDR3: TGCGCCAGCAGCCGGTCCGGGACAGGGAATGAAAAACTGTTTTTT. It translates to CASSRSGTGNEKLFF.

The V and J genes are TRBV4-2 and TRBJ1-4; D uncertain. CDR1 LGHNA and CDR2 YNFKEQ come from the germline V gene. The V and J ends lost 3 bases and 2 bases respectively, with 10 bases between them. The CDR3 runs 15 residues. The CDR3 sequence: CASSQERYTNEKLFF. In DNA, the CDR3 is TGTGCCAGCAGCCAGGAGAGGTACACTAATGAAAAACTGTTTTTT.